These T cell receptor beta chains were read from a single sample in a study of blood T cell repertoires in COVID-19. Sequencing used immunoSEQ multiplex PCR; TCRdb keeps in-frame clones, though not all of them. The table shows 130,000 or so clones, with just under 85% occurring only once. Sequencing was done on a sample of peripheral blood. The receptors were gathered from a human donor in a cohort sampled during active COVID-19. The CDR3 runs from the conserved cysteine through the conserved F or W. Fields, in order: J gene, V gene, D gene, clone size, CDR3 protein, CDR3 DNA. D genes are given only for firm matches. Clone size, where shown, is once, few, many, or a class for clones that have expanded.

>TRBJ2-5|TRBV9|.|.
CASSVGNQETQYF
TGTGCCAGCAGCGTTGGCAACCAAGAGACCCAGTACTTC
>TRBJ1-2|TRBV5-6|.|few
CASSSLDSVYGYTF
TGTGCCAGCAGCTCCTTGGACTCAGTCTATGGCTACACCTTC
>TRBJ2-7|TRBV6-1|TRBD2|.
CASSVAGGPSYEQYF
TGTGCCAGCAGTGTAGCGGGGGGGCCGTCCTACGAGCAGTACTTC
>TRBJ2-2|TRBV4-1|TRBD2|.
CASSQDGGGRTGELFF
TGCGCCAGCAGCCAAGATGGCGGGGGGCGGACCGGGGAGCTGTTTTTT
>TRBJ1-2|TRBV18|TRBD1|.
CASSLGQGKDYGYTF
TGTGCCAGCTCACTAGGACAGGGGAAAGACTATGGCTACACCTTC
>TRBJ2-5|TRBV20-1|.|few
CSASTRGETQYF
TGCAGTGCTAGTACGCGGGGAGAGACCCAGTACTTC
>TRBJ1-1|TRBV30|.|.
CAFGQLSWNTEAFF
TGTGCCTTCGGACAGCTGAGCTGGAACACTGAAGCTTTCTTT
>TRBJ1-6|TRBV5-4|.|.
CASSLDRYNSPLHF
TGTGCCAGCAGCTTGGACAGATATAATTCACCCCTCCACTTT
>TRBJ2-7|TRBV3-1/TRBV3-2|TRBD1|.
CASSPLWDREEQYF
TGTGCCAGCAGCCCTCTATGGGACAGGGAGGAGCAGTACTTC
>TRBJ1-1|TRBV28|.|once
CASSLANGGTEAFF
TGTGCCAGCAGTTTAGCTAATGGTGGCACTGAAGCTTTCTTT
>TRBJ1-2|TRBV11-1|TRBD1|.
CASSLAGRTGHGYTF
TGTGCCAGCAGCTTAGCCGGGCGGACAGGGCATGGCTACACCTTC
>TRBJ1-3|TRBV5-1|.|once
CASSRDSSVNTIYF
TGCGCCAGCAGCCGGGATTCTTCGGTAAACACCATATATTTT
>TRBJ2-7|TRBV20-1|.|.
CSASGPGLGYEQYF
TGCAGTGCTAGTGGGCCAGGGTTAGGATACGAGCAGTACTTC
>TRBJ2-6|TRBV5-1|.|.
CASSLSLSGANVLTF
TGCGCCAGCAGCTTAAGCCTCTCTGGGGCCAACGTCCTGACTTTC
>TRBJ2-7|TRBV5-1|.|.
CASSPASWGVDEQYF
TGCGCCAGCAGCCCCGCCTCTTGGGGGGTAGACGAGCAGTACTTC
>TRBJ1-4|TRBV7-9|.|.
CASSPGELNEKLFF
TGTGCCAGCAGCCCCGGTGAGCTTAATGAAAAACTGTTTTTT
>TRBJ2-7|TRBV6-5|TRBD2|.
CASRVPGGGGEQYF
TGTGCCAGCAGAGTCCCGGGGGGGGGCGGGGAGCAGTACTTC
>TRBJ2-1|TRBV5-1|TRBD2|.
CASSLTAGGMFF
TGCGCCAGCAGCTTGACGGCGGGGGGTATGTTCTTC
>TRBJ2-2|TRBV18|TRBD1|.
CASSPGAGGFTGELFF
TGTGCCAGCTCACCAGGGGCAGGGGGCTTCACCGGGGAGCTGTTTTTT
>TRBJ2-3|TRBV7-7|.|.
CASSPGGPTQYF
TGTGCCAGCAGCCCAGGGGGGCCAACGCAGTATTTT
>TRBJ2-2|TRBV3-1/TRBV3-2|TRBD2|.
CASSRLAGGFGELFF
TGTGCCAGCAGCCGACTAGCGGGGGGCTTCGGGGAGCTGTTTTTT
>TRBJ2-3|TRBV27|.|.
CASSRTKRTQYF
TGTGCCAGCAGTCGGACTAAAAGGACGCAGTATTTT
>TRBJ2-3|TRBV5-1|.|.
CASSSEDGGFTDTQYF
TGCGCCAGCAGCTCCGAGGACGGAGGATTCACAGATACGCAGTATTTT